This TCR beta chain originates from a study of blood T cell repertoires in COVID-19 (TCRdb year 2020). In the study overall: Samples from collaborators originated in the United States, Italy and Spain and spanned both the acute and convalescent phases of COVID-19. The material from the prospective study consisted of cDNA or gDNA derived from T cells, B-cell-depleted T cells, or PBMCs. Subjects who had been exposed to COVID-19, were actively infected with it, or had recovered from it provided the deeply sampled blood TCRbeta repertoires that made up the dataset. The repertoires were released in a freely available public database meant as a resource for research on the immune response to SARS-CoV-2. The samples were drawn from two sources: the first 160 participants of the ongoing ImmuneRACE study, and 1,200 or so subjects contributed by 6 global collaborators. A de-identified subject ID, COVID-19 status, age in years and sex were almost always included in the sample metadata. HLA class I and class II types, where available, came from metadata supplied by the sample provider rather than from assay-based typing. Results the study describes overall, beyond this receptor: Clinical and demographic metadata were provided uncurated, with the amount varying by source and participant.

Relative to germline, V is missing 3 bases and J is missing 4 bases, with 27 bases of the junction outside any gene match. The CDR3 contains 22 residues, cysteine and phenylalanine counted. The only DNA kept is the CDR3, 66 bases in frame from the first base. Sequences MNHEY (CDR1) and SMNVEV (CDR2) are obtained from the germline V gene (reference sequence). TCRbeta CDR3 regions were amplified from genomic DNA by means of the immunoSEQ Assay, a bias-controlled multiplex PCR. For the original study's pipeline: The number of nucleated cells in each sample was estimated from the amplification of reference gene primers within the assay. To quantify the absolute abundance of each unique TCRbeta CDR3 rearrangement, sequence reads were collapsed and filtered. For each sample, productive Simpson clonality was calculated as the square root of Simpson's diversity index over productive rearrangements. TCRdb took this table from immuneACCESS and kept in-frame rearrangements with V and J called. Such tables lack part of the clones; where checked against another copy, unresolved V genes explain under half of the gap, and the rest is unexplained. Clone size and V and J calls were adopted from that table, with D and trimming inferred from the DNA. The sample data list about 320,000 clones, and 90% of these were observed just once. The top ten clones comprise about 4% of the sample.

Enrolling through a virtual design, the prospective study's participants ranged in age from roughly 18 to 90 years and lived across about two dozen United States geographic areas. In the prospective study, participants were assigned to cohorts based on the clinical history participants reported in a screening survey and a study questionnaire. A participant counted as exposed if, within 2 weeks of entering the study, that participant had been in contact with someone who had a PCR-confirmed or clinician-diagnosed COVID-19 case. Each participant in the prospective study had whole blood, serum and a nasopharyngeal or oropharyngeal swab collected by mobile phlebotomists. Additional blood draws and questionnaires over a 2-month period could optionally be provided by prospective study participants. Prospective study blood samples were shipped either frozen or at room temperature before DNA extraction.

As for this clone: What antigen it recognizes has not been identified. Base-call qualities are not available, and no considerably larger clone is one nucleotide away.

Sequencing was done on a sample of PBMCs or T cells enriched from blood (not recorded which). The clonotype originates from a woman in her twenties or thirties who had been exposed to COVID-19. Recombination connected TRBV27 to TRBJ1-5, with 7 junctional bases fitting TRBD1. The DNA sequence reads TGTGCCAGCAGTTTGTGTCTCGAGACAGGGCCGTGCGGGCCCGTCATAAATCAGCCCCAGCATTTT. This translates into CASSLCLETGPCGPVINQPQHF.